The following is a T cell receptor beta chain sequence with its context. Its antigen is currently unknown. The sample is drawn from a study of identical twins. Notes on the study in general: The study found weaker excess twin sharing in beta out-of-frame sequences. There was more out-of-frame TCR alpha sharing in monozygotic twins than models estimated.

This CDR3 is 16 amino acids long. CDR1 MNHEY and CDR2 SVGAGI come from the germline V gene. V was clipped by 0 bases and J by 0 bases, with 9 bases between them. Unique molecular identifiers were in the cDNA, with template-switch universal primer binding. TCRdb re-called the 5' RACE reads through MiXCR, storing one row per CDR3 protein. This sample carries about 810,000 distinct CDR3 sequences, 10% to 15% of them seen once, and the ten largest clones take about 1.5%. These data are also associated with another study on yellow fever vaccine responses in identical twins.

The sequenced material came from PBMCs. The receptor comes from a woman aged 18-29 years in good health. The chain has TRBV6-5 and TRBJ1-3; unclear D gene. CDR3 sequence (DNA): TGTGCCAGCAGTTACTCGTATGTCAGCTCTGGAAACACCATATATTTT. This encodes CASSYSYVSSGNTIYF.